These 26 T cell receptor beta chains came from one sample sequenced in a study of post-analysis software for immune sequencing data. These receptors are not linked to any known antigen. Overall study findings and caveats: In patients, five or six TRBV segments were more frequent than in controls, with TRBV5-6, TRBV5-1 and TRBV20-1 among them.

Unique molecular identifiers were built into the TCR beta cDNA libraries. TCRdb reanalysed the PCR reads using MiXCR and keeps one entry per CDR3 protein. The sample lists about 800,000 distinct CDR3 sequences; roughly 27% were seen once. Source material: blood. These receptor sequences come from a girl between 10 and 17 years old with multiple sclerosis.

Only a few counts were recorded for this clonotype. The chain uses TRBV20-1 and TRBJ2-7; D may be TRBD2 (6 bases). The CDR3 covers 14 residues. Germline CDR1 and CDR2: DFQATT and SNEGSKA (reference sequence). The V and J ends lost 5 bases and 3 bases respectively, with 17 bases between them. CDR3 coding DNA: TGCAGTGCTCCCACAGCGGAGGGGAACTACGAGCAGTACTTC. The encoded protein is CSAPTAEGNYEQYF.

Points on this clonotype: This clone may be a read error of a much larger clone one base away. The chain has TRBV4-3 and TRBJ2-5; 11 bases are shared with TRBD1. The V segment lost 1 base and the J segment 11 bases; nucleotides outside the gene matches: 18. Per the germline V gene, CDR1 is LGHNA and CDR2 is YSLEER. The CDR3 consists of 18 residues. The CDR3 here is CASSQGRGGQGARNEQYF. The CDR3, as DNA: TGCGCCAGCAGCCAAGGGCGAGGTGGACAGGGGGCGCGCAATGAGCAGTACTTC.

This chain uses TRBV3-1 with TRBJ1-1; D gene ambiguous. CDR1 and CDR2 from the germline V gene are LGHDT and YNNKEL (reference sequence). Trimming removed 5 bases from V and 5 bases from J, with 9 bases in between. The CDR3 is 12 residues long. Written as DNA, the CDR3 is TGTGCCAGCAGCTTCCGACAAACTGAAGCTTTCTTT. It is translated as CASSFRQTEAFF.

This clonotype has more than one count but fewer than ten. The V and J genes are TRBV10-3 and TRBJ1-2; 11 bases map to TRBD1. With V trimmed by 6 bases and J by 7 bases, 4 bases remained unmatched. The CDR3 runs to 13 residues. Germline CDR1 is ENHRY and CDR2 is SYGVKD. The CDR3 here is CAISRTGGIGYTF. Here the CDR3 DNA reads TGTGCCATCAGCAGGACAGGGGGCATTGGCTACACCTTC.

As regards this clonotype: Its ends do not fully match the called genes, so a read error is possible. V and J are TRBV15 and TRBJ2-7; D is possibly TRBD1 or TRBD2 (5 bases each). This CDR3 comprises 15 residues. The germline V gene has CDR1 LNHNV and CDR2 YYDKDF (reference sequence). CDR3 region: CVTSGRRQKSYEQYF. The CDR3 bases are TGTGTCACCAGCGGCCGTAGACAGAAGTCCTACGAGCAGTACTTC.

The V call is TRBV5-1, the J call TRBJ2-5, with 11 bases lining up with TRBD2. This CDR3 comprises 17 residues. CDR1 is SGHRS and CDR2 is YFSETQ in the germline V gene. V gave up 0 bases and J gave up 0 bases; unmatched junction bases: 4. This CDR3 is CASSLGRTSGHQETQYF. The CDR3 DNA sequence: TGCGCCAGCAGCTTGGGACGGACTAGCGGGCACCAAGAGACCCAGTACTTC.

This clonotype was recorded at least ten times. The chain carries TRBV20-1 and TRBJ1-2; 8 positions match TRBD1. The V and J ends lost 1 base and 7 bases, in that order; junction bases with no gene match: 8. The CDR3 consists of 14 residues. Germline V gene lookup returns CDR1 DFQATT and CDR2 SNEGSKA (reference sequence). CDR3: CSARVQGAVLGYTF. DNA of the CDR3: TGCAGTGCTAGAGTGCAGGGGGCGGTTCTTGGCTACACCTTC.

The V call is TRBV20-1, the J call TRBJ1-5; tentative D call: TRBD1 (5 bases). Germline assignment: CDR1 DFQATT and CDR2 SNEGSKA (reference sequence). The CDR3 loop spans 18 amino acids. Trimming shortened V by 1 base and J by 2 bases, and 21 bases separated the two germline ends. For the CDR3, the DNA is TGCAGTGCTAGAGCTGTCGGGACCCCCCAACGGGGCAATCAGCCCCAGCATTTT. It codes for CSARAVGTPQRGNQPQHF.

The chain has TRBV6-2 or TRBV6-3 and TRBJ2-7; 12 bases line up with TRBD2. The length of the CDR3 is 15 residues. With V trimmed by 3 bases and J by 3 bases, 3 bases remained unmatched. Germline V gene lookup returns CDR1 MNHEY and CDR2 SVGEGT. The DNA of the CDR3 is TGTGCCAGCAGTTATCTGACTAGCGGGGGCTACGAGCAGTACTTC. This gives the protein CASSYLTSGGYEQYF.

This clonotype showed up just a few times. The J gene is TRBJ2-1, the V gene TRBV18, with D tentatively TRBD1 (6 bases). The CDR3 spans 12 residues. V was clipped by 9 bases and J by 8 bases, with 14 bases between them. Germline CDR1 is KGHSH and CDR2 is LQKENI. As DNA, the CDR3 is TGTGCCAGTTACAGGGTTGGCGATGAGCAGTTCTTC. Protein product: CASYRVGDEQFF.

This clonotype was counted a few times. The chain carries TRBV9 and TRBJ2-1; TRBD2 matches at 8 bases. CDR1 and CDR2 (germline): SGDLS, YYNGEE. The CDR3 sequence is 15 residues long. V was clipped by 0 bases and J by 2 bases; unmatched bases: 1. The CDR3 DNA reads TGTGCCAGCAGCGTAGGGGGACTAGCCTACAATGAGCAGTTCTTC. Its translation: CASSVGGLAYNEQFF.

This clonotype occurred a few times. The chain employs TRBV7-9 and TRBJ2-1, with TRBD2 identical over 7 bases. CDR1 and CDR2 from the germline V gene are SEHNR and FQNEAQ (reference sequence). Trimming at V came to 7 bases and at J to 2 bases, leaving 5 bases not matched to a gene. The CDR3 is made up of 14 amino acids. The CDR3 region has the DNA TGTGCCAGCACCCGACTAGCAGCCTACAATGAGCAGTTCTTC. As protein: CASTRLAAYNEQFF. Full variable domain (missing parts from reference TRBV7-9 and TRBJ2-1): DTGVSQNPRHKITKRGQNVTFRCDPISEHNRLYWYRQTLGQGPEFLTYFQNEAQLEKSRLLSDRFSAERPKGSFSTLEIQRTEQGDSAMYLCASTRLAAYNEQFFGPGTRLTVL.

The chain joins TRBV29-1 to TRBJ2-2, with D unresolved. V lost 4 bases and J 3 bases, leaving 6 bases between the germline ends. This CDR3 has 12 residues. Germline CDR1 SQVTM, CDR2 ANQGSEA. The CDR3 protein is CSVVTYTGELFF. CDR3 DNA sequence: TGCAGCGTTGTGACCTACACCGGGGAGCTGTTTTTT.

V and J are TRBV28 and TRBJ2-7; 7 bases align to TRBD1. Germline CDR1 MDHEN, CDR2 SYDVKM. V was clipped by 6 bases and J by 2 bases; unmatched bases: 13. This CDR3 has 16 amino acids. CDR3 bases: TGTGCCAGCAGCCCTAGACAAGGGGGCCCTGCCTACGAGCAGTACTTC. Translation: CASSPRQGGPAYEQYF.

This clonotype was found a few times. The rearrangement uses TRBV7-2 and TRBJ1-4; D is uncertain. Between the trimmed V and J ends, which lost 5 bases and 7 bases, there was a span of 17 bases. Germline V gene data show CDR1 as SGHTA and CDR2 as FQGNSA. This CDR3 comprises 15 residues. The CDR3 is CASSQRGGRFEKLFF. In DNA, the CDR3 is TGTGCCAGCAGCCAGCGGGGAGGACGGTTTGAAAAACTGTTTTTT.

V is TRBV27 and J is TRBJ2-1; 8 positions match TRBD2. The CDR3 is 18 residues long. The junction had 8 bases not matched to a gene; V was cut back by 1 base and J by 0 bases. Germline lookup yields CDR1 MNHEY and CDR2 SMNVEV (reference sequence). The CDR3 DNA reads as TGTGCCAGCAGTTTATTAGGATCCAGCGGGAGCTCCTACAATGAGCAGTTCTTC. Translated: CASSLLGSSGSSYNEQFF.

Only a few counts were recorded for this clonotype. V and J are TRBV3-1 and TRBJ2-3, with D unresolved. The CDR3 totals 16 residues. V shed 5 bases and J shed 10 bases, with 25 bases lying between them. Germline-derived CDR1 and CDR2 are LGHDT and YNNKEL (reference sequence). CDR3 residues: CASSSKDRLETQAQYF. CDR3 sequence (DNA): TGTGCCAGCAGCTCCAAGGACCGCCTCGAGACCCAGGCGCAGTATTTT.

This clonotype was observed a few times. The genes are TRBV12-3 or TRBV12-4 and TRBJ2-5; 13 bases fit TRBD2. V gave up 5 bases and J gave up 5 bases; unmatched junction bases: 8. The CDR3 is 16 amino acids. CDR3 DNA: TGTGCCAGCAGTCGAGGACTAGCGGGAGATGGGGAGACCCAGTACTTC. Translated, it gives CASSRGLAGDGETQYF.

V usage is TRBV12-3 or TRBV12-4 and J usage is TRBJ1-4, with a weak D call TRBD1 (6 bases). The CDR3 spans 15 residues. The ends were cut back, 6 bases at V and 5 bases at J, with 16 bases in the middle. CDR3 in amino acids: CASSPRSGQNEKLFF. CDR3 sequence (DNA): TGTGCCAGCAGCCCGCGATCGGGACAAAATGAAAAACTGTTTTTT.

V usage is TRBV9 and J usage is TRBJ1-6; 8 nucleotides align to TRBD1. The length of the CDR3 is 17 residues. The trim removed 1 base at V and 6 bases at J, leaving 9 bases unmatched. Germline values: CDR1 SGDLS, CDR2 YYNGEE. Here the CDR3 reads CASSVKPMTGANSPLHF. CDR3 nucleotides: TGTGCCAGCAGCGTAAAACCGATGACAGGGGCTAATTCACCCCTCCACTTT.

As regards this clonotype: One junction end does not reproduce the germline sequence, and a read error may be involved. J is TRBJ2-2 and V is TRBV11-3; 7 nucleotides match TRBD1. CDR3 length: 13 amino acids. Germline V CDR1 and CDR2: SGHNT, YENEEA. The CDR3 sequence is CASSDTGVGVLFF. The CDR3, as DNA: TGTGCCAGCAGCGACACAGGGGTCGGGGTGCTGTTTTTT.

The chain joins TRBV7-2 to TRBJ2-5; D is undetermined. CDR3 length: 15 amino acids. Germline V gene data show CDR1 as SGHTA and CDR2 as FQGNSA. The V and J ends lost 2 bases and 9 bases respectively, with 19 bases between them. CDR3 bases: TGTGCCAGCAGCTTAAATGGGTCCCCCGAGGTTGCCCAGTACTTC. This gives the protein CASSLNGSPEVAQYF.

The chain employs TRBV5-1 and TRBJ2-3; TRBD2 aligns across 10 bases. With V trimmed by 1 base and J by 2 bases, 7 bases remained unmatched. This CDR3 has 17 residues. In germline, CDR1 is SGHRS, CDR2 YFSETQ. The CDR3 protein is CASSLRPSGGTTDTQYF. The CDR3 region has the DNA TGCGCCAGCAGCTTGCGGCCTAGCGGGGGAACCACAGATACGCAGTATTTT. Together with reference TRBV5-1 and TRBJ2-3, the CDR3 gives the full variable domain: KAGVTQTPRYLIKTRGQQVTLSCSPISGHRSVSWYQQTPGQGLQFLFEYFSETQRNKGNFPGRFSGRQFSNSRSEMNVSTLELGDSALYLCASSLRPSGGTTDTQYFGPGTRLTVL.

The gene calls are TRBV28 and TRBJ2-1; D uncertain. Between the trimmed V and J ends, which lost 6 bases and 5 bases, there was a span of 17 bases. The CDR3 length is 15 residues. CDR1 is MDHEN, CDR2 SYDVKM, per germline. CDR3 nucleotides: TGTGCCAGCAGCTCCGCTGATTCTGGCAACAATGAGCAGTTCTTC. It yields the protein CASSSADSGNNEQFF.

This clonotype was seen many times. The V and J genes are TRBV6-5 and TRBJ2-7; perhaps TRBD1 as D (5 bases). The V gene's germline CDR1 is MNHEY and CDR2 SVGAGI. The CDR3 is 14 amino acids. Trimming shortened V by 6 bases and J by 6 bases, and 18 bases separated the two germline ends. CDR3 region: CASSPLGAGGEQYF. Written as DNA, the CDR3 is TGTGCCAGCAGCCCCCTAGGGGCCGGTGGCGAGCAGTACTTC.

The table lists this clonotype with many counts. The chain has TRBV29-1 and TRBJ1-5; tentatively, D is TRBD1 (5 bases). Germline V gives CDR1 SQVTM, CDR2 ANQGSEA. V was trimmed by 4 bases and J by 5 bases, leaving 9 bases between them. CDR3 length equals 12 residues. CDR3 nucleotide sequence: TGCAGCGTTGGGGACGGAGATCAGCCCCAGCATTTT. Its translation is CSVGDGDQPQHF.